The 6 T cell receptor beta chains presented below share a single source sample, sequenced in a study of blood T cells in healthy people across ages. Combining a sample-barcoded 5' primer with a J-beta primer mix, a second PCR ran for roughly 7 to 12 cycles. TCRdb redid the calling of the 5' RACE reads with MiXCR, one entry per CDR3 protein. The sample comprises hundreds of thousands of distinct CDR3 sequences, more than 40% of which are singletons, and about a third rests with the top ten. Material for sequencing was blood. The receptors stem from a woman aged 60 to 75 in good health.

There are a few counts of this clonotype. The chain recombines TRBV7-9 with TRBJ2-7, with a possible D match to TRBD1 (6 bases). The V end was cut by 4 bases, the J end by 3 bases, with 13 bases between. Germline CDR1 is SEHNR and CDR2 is FQNEAQ (reference sequence). This CDR3 region has 14 residues. As DNA, the CDR3 is TGTGCCAGCAGCTCTACCAGGGGTTACTACGAGCAGTACTTC. Translation: CASSSTRGYYEQYF.

The V call is TRBV20-1, the J call TRBJ1-5, with a tentative D call TRBD1 (5 bases). V was pared by 5 bases and J by 5 bases, with 10 bases between. Germline loops: CDR1 DFQATT, CDR2 SNEGSKA (reference sequence). The CDR3 totals 12 residues. CDR3 loop: CSARQGYQPQHF. CDR3 bases: TGCAGTGCTCGTCAGGGATATCAGCCCCAGCATTTT.

The rearrangement joins TRBV12-3 or TRBV12-4 to TRBJ1-1; 11 bases map to TRBD1. The V and J ends lost 5 bases and 4 bases, in that order; junction bases with no gene match: 3. This CDR3 has 14 residues. CDR3 amino acids: CASSGQGASTEAFF. Written as DNA, the CDR3 is TGTGCCAGCAGTGGACAGGGGGCGAGCACTGAAGCTTTCTTT.

V usage is TRBV28 and J usage is TRBJ2-7; TRBD2 is a possible D gene (6 bases). The CDR3 spans 16 residues. From germline, CDR1 is MDHEN and CDR2 SYDVKM. Trimming left V 4 bases short and J 0 bases short, with 16 bases between. The CDR3 DNA reads TGTGCCAGCAGTTCCCGCAAGGGAGGCAACTCCTACGAGCAGTACTTC. Its protein is CASSSRKGGNSYEQYF.

V gene TRBV7-2 combines with J gene TRBJ1-2; no firm D call. Trimming removed 7 bases from V and 0 bases from J, with 12 bases in between. The germline V gene encodes CDR1 SGHTA and CDR2 FQGNSA. The CDR3 is 14 residues long. This CDR3 reads CASTGSAANYGYTF. In DNA form, the CDR3 reads TGTGCCAGCACTGGGTCCGCAGCTAACTATGGCTACACCTTC.

J is TRBJ2-7 and V is TRBV3-1, with 7 bases that match TRBD1. Trimming at V came to 4 bases and at J to 5 bases, leaving 5 bases not matched to a gene. Per the germline V gene, CDR1 is LGHDT and CDR2 is YNNKEL (reference sequence). The CDR3 totals 13 residues. The CDR3 reads CASSPGQDDEQYF. DNA of the CDR3: TGTGCCAGCAGCCCAGGACAGGACGACGAGCAGTACTTC.